Following are 27 T cell receptor beta chains from one sample sequenced in a study of naive and memory T cell subsets. Four PCR rounds used nested alpha and beta constant region primers plus the SP2 primer. TCRdb used MiXCR to reprocess the UMI-ligation and nested PCR reads, holding one entry per CDR3 protein. Of tens of thousands of distinct CDR3 sequences in the sample, 6% were seen once. Treatment in this sample: skin biopsy from PPD injection site in Mantoux-positive individual. TCR cDNA received a 3' ligated oligonucleotide that carried a UMI. The source was skin, collected from a tuberculin skin test site. These receptors all come from an adult in good health.

This rearrangement joins TRBV4-1 to TRBJ2-2; possible D gene TRBD2, 6 bases. The CDR3 extends over 16 amino acids. V shed 3 bases and J shed 9 bases, with 20 bases lying between them. CDR1 is MGHRA and CDR2 is YSYEKL in the germline V gene. Here the CDR3 reads CASSHRAFGGGRELFF. CDR3 sequence (DNA): TGCGCCAGCAGCCACAGGGCGTTCGGGGGTGGGCGGGAGCTGTTTTTT.

The rearrangement links TRBV11-2 to TRBJ2-3; D is possibly TRBD1 (6 bases). Deletions cut 7 bases from V and 1 base from J, with 18 bases between. The CDR3 length is 16 residues. Germline CDR1 and CDR2: SGHAT and FQNNGV. The DNA of the CDR3 is TGTGCCAGCACAACTTTCAGGGGCTCTCGCACAGATACGCAGTATTTT. Translating it yields CASTTFRGSRTDTQYF.

This clonotype was seen a few times. The chain uses TRBV27 and TRBJ2-7; TRBD1 might be the D (6 bases). The germline V gene has CDR1 MNHEY and CDR2 SMNVEV (reference sequence). V was cut by 6 bases and J by 5 bases, with 14 bases left in between. The length of the CDR3 is 13 residues. Here the CDR3 reads CASRGAPYDEQYF. The CDR3 region has the DNA TGTGCCAGCAGGGGGGCACCGTACGACGAGCAGTACTTC.

This clonotype turned up a few times. The chain combines TRBV19 with TRBJ1-6, with D unresolved. The length of the CDR3 is 13 residues. CDR1 LNHDA and CDR2 SQIVND come from the germline V gene (reference sequence). The V and J ends lost 10 bases and 9 bases respectively, with 16 bases between them. The CDR3 protein is CANFGGKFSPLHF. The CDR3 DNA is TGTGCCAACTTCGGTGGCAAATTTTCACCCCTCCACTTT.

This clonotype was seen repeatedly, ten times or more. The chain uses TRBV2 and TRBJ1-5; perhaps TRBD1 as D (6 bases). This CDR3 has 15 residues. The V end lost 2 bases, the J end lost 6 bases, and 14 bases lay between the germline ends. CDR1 SNHLY and CDR2 FYNNEI come from the germline V gene. In nucleotides, the CDR3 is TGTGCCAGCAGTGAACGGGGGGCCCGGGTTCAGCCCCAGCATTTT. It encodes CASSERGARVQPQHF. The variable domain in full, completed from reference TRBV2 and TRBJ1-5, reads EPEVTQTPSHQVTQMGQEVILRCVPISNHLYFYWYRQILGQKVEFLVSFYNNEISEKSEIFDDQFSVERPDGSNFTLKIRSTKLEDSAMYFCASSERGARVQPQHFGDGTRLSIL.

This clonotype came up a few times. This chain joins TRBV9 and TRBJ2-1; D unclear. Germline-derived CDR1 and CDR2 are SGDLS and YYNGEE. V lost 1 base and J 6 bases, leaving 11 bases between the germline ends. The CDR3 extends over 14 amino acids. CDR3 amino acids: CASSVSVIPNEQFF. CDR3 nucleotide sequence: TGTGCCAGCAGCGTAAGCGTAATCCCCAATGAGCAGTTCTTC.

This clonotype occurred a few times. CDR3 nucleotide sequence: TGCAGTGCTAGAGATCCCCGTGGGGCCAACTCCTACAATGAGCAGTTCTTC. Its protein product is CSARDPRGANSYNEQFF. The chain joins TRBV20-1 to TRBJ2-1; D perhaps matches TRBD1 (5 bases). The ends were cut back, 0 bases at V and 0 bases at J, with 15 bases in the middle. The CDR3 runs 17 residues. CDR1 DFQATT and CDR2 SNEGSKA come from the germline V gene (reference sequence).

This clonotype was seen more than once but under ten times. This sequence joins TRBV20-1 and TRBJ1-2, with 7 bases aligning to TRBD1. Trimming took 2 bases from V and 4 from J; bases not matched to a gene: 13. Germline CDR1 and CDR2: DFQATT and SNEGSKA (reference sequence). There are 16 residues in the CDR3. The chain's CDR3 is CSARTGAPAMGYGYTF. The CDR3 nucleotides read TGCAGTGCTAGAACAGGGGCTCCCGCTATGGGCTATGGCTACACCTTC.

This clonotype was observed many times. The chain couples TRBV2 to TRBJ2-3, with 8 bases matching TRBD1. Germline CDR1 reads SNHLY; CDR2 reads FYNNEI. V gave up 6 bases and J gave up 2 bases; unmatched junction bases: 13. The length of the CDR3 is 17 residues. The CDR3 sequence is CASSGNGQGVNTDTQYF. The CDR3 region has the DNA TGTGCCAGCAGCGGAAACGGACAGGGAGTGAACACAGATACGCAGTATTTT. The entire variable domain, with the rest obtained from reference TRBV2 and TRBJ2-3, is as follows: EPEVTQTPSHQVTQMGQEVILRCVPISNHLYFYWYRQILGQKVEFLVSFYNNEISEKSEIFDDQFSVERPDGSNFTLKIRSTKLEDSAMYFCASSGNGQGVNTDTQYFGPGTRLTVL.

A word on this clonotype: A much larger clone lies a single base off, so this may be a read error. The genes are TRBV28 and TRBJ2-3; possible D gene TRBD1, 8 bases. Trimming took 1 base from V and 3 from J, leaving 17 bases between them. Per germline, CDR1 MDHEN and CDR2 SYDVKM. CDR3 size: 17 residues. This CDR3 is CASSLYRGGSGTDTQYF. The DNA of the CDR3 is TGTGCCAGCAGTTTATACAGGGGGGGATCTGGGACAGATACGCAGTATTTT.

The V and J genes are TRBV5-1 and TRBJ1-3; 7 bases fit TRBD1. CDR3 length: 13 amino acids. V dropped 2 bases and J dropped 8; count of bases not matched to a gene: 4. CDR1 is SGHRS, CDR2 YFSETQ, per germline. The CDR3 sequence is CASSFGGTDTIYF. The CDR3, as DNA: TGCGCCAGCAGCTTTGGAGGGACAGACACCATATATTTT.

The chain uses TRBV4-1 and TRBJ1-1, with D perhaps matching TRBD1 (5 bases). The CDR3 covers 13 residues. Germline V gene lookup returns CDR1 MGHRA and CDR2 YSYEKL. Trimming took off 1 base at V and 4 bases at J, with 7 bases between the two ends. This CDR3 reads CASSQGQSTEAFF. The DNA of the CDR3 is TGCGCCAGCAGCCAAGGACAGTCCACTGAAGCTTTCTTT.

In its sample, this clonotype was seen a few times. The chain employs TRBV2 and TRBJ2-5; D uncertain. Trimming shortened V by 7 bases and J by 9 bases, and 15 bases separated the two germline ends. The CDR3 loop spans 12 amino acids. From germline, CDR1 is SNHLY and CDR2 FYNNEI. This chain's CDR3 is CASKWSQGSQYF. The CDR3 region has the DNA TGTGCCAGCAAGTGGTCCCAAGGGTCCCAGTACTTC.

This clonotype was seen repeatedly, ten times or more. The chain carries TRBV27 and TRBJ1-2; no reliable D call. V lost 2 bases to trimming and J lost 2 bases, with 6 bases between them. This CDR3 contains 13 residues. The V gene's germline CDR1 is MNHEY and CDR2 SMNVEV (reference sequence). CDR3 residues: CASSLKDNYGYTF. The DNA for the CDR3 is TGTGCCAGCAGTTTAAAGGACAACTATGGCTACACCTTC.

This clonotype was observed at least ten times. The chain links TRBV6-2 or TRBV6-3 to TRBJ2-7; TRBD1 matches 8 bases. J was trimmed by 2 bases and V by 5 bases; bases with no gene match: 8. CDR3 size: 15 residues. The germline V gene encodes CDR1 MNHEY and CDR2 SVGEGT. This CDR3 is CASSPRMDRAYEQYF. CDR3 nucleotide sequence: TGTGCCAGCAGTCCCCGAATGGACAGGGCCTACGAGCAGTACTTC.

The chain is built from TRBV11-2 and TRBJ2-1, with a tentative D call TRBD2 (5 bases). Trimming left V 5 bases short and J 8 bases short, with 10 bases between. The CDR3 totals 12 residues. In germline, CDR1 is SGHAT, CDR2 FQNNGV. The DNA of the CDR3 is TGTGCCAGCAGCCTGAGGAGGCATGAGCAGTTCTTC. Protein sequence: CASSLRRHEQFF. The full variable domain, its missing parts supplied by reference TRBV11-2 and TRBJ2-1, is EAGVAQSPRYKIIEKRQSVAFWCNPISGHATLYWYQQILGQGPKLLIQFQNNGVVDDSQLPKDRFSAERLKGVDSTLKIQPAKLEDSAVYLCASSLRRHEQFFGPGTRLTVL.

This clonotype was seen repeatedly, ten times or more. The chain carries TRBV11-3 and TRBJ2-1; the D is unclear. V dropped 5 bases and J dropped 6 bases, with 14 bases sitting between them. The CDR3 is 14 residues long. CDR1 and CDR2 (germline): SGHNT, YENEEA. In DNA, the CDR3 is TGTGCCAGCAGCCGTACCACCCCTCCCAATGAGCAGTTCTTC. It specifies CASSRTTPPNEQFF.

The V gene is TRBV28, the J gene TRBJ1-2; no definite D call. The CDR3 runs to 13 residues. V dropped 7 bases and J dropped 4 bases, with 13 bases sitting between them. CDR1 is MDHEN and CDR2 is SYDVKM in the germline V gene. Here the CDR3 reads CASTQGGSYGYTF. The CDR3 region has the DNA TGTGCCAGCACCCAAGGTGGCAGCTATGGCTACACCTTC.

This clonotype showed up many times. The chain is built from TRBV19 and TRBJ2-3; D is unclear. Germline V gives CDR1 LNHDA, CDR2 SQIVND (reference sequence). V shed 0 bases and J shed 10 bases, with 8 bases lying between them. The CDR3 is 12 residues long. The CDR3 loop is CASSIDPTSQYF. CDR3 DNA: TGTGCCAGTAGTATAGACCCGACCTCGCAGTATTTT.

About this clonotype itself: A read error may produce the germline difference seen at one junction end. The chain uses TRBV3-1 and TRBJ2-1; a weak D match, TRBD2 (6 bases). Germline values: CDR1 LGHDT, CDR2 YNNKEL (reference sequence). The CDR3 covers 16 residues. The CDR3 sequence: CASGHGSGSSYNEQFF. The CDR3 DNA is TGTGCCAGCGGCCACGGAAGCGGGTCCTCCTACAATGAGCAGTTCTTC.

To note about this clonotype: With a much larger clone just one base away, this may be a read error. The rearrangement joins TRBV5-4 to TRBJ1-6, with D perhaps TRBD1 (6 bases). V gave up 3 bases and J gave up 11 bases, with 15 bases separating them. The CDR3 sequence is 14 residues long. CDR1 SGHNT and CDR2 YYREEE come from the germline V gene (reference sequence). Here the CDR3 reads CASSYGQTNTPLHF. CDR3 nucleotide sequence: TGTGCCAGCAGCTATGGACAGACCAATACACCCCTCCACTTT. Drawing the rest from reference TRBV5-4 and TRBJ1-6, the complete variable domain is ETGVTQSPTHLIKTRGQQVTLRCSSQSGHNTVSWYQQALGQGPQFIFQYYREEENGRGNFPPRFSGLQFPNYSSELNVNALELDDSALYLCASSYGQTNTPLHFGNGTRLTVT.

V usage is TRBV5-1 and J usage is TRBJ1-1; D is undetermined. V gave up 6 bases and J gave up 1 base, with 10 bases separating them. CDR3 size: 13 residues. Germline CDR1 reads SGHRS; CDR2 reads YFSETQ. The chain's CDR3 is CASKGITNTEAFF. In DNA form, the CDR3 reads TGCGCCAGCAAAGGGATCACGAACACTGAAGCTTTCTTT.

The chain employs TRBV30 and TRBJ2-7; D may match TRBD1 or TRBD2 (5 bases each). CDR3 size: 13 residues. The germline V gene encodes CDR1 GTSNPN and CDR2 SVGIG (reference sequence). V gave up 1 base and J gave up 1 base, with 8 bases separating them. This CDR3 is CAWSAGPSYEQYF. CDR3 bases: TGTGCCTGGAGTGCGGGGCCTTCCTACGAGCAGTACTTC. The full variable domain, rest sourced from reference TRBV30 and TRBJ2-7, is SQTIHQWPATLVQPVGSPLSLECTVEGTSNPNLYWYRQAAGRGLQLLFYSVGIGQISSEVPQNLSASRPQDRQFILSSKKLLLSDSGFYLCAWSAGPSYEQYFGPGTRLTVT.

This clonotype came up many times. The CDR3 nucleotides read TGCAGTGTCTTCGCTTCGCCTTGGGACTACGAGCAGTACTTC. This sequence encodes CSVFASPWDYEQYF. The genes are TRBV20-1 and TRBJ2-7; unclear D gene. V lost 7 bases and J lost 3, with 19 bases in between. CDR1 is DFQATT and CDR2 is SNEGSKA in the germline V gene (reference sequence). This CDR3 has 14 amino acids.

The sample holds many counts of this clonotype. The chain employs TRBV4-3 and TRBJ2-7, with TRBD1 matching over 8 bases. The CDR3 runs to 18 residues. With 1 base clipped from V and 6 bases from J, the junction kept 17 bases outside the gene matches. Germline V lookup: CDR1 LGHNA, CDR2 YSLEER. CDR3: CASSQATWPTGQGIEQYF. CDR3 bases: TGCGCCAGCAGCCAAGCGACTTGGCCGACAGGACAGGGCATCGAGCAGTACTTC.

This clonotype came up many times. The chain combines TRBV29-1 with TRBJ2-7, with D perhaps matching TRBD2 (6 bases). The CDR3 is 16 residues long. Germline lookup yields CDR1 SQVTM and CDR2 ANQGSEA. V lost 2 bases to trimming and J lost 1 base, with 18 bases between them. The CDR3 is CSVETGSTGDSYEQYF. The CDR3 nucleotides read TGCAGCGTTGAAACGGGTAGTACGGGAGATTCCTACGAGCAGTACTTC.

The V gene is TRBV4-2, the J gene TRBJ2-1, with 7 bases identical to TRBD1. This CDR3 contains 14 residues. V dropped 1 base and J dropped 6; count of bases not matched to a gene: 3. CDR1 is LGHNA and CDR2 is YNFKEQ in the germline V gene. The CDR3 coding sequence is TGTGCCAGCAGCCAAGGAGACAGGGTCAATGAGCAGTTCTTC. It encodes CASSQGDRVNEQFF.